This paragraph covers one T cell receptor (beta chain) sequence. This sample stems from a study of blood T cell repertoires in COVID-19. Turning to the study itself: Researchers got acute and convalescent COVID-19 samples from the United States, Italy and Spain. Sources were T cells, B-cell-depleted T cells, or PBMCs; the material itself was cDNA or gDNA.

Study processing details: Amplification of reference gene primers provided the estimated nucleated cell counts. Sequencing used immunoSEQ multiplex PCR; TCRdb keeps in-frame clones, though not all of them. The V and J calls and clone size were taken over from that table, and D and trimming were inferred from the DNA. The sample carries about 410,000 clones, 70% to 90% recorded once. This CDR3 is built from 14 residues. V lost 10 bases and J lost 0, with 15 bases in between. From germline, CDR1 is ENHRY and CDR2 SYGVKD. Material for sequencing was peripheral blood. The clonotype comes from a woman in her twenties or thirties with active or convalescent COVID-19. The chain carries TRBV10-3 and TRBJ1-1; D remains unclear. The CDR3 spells CATAASVMNTEAFF. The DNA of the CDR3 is TGTGCCACCGCTGCTTCGGTAATGAACACTGAAGCTTTCTTT.